This is a list of T cell receptor beta chains from one sample in a study of T cells in Graves' hyperthyroidism and ophthalmopathy. MiXCR, applied by TCRdb to the multiplex PCR reads, yields one record per CDR3 protein. The table records roughly 420,000 distinct CDR3 sequences, roughly an eighth of them present only once. The sample taken for sequencing was blood. All receptors come from a woman under 30 with Graves' hyperthyroidism. The CDR3 runs from the conserved cysteine through the conserved F or W.

cdr3_length,j_call,v_call,cdr3_aa
16,TRBJ1-5,TRBV7-3,CASSQGPSGGNQPQHF
16,TRBJ2-5,TRBV28,CASSPGLAGIQETQYF
14,TRBJ1-2,TRBV7-2,CASALTGTATDYTF
14,TRBJ2-3,TRBV7-2,CASSLLLDTDTQYF
15,TRBJ2-3,TRBV7-3,CASSYSSGGTDTQYF
13,TRBJ1-1,TRBV30,CAWSVKANTEAFF
14,TRBJ2-5,TRBV6-2/TRBV6-3,CASSYGGGTETQYF
16,TRBJ2-5,TRBV4-2,CASSLIPGLAQETQYF
17,TRBJ1-5,TRBV5-8,CAGSLVQGDRGNQPQHF
14,TRBJ2-7,TRBV20-1,CSAKKGTGDYEQYF
14,TRBJ1-6,TRBV2,CASSGGSGTQPLHF
14,TRBJ2-1,TRBV6-2/TRBV6-3,CASSDSFEYNEQFF
15,TRBJ1-6,TRBV27,CASSPRGGRNSPLHF
15,TRBJ2-7,TRBV12-3/TRBV12-4,CASSFSFRTPYEQYF
14,TRBJ1-2,TRBV7-6,CASSLADRGYGYTF
12,TRBJ2-7,TRBV12-3/TRBV12-4,CASSKRQYEQYF
14,TRBJ2-5,TRBV30,CAWSDPGQGKTQYF
17,TRBJ2-7,TRBV6-5,CASSYTLDRALSYEQYF
15,TRBJ1-1,TRBV19,CASSQANWGAVEAFF
15,TRBJ1-1,TRBV28,CASSLPTGLNTEAFF
14,TRBJ1-3,TRBV6-1,CASRTGQNGNTIYF
14,TRBJ2-4,TRBV11-2,CASSLVTAGGIQYF